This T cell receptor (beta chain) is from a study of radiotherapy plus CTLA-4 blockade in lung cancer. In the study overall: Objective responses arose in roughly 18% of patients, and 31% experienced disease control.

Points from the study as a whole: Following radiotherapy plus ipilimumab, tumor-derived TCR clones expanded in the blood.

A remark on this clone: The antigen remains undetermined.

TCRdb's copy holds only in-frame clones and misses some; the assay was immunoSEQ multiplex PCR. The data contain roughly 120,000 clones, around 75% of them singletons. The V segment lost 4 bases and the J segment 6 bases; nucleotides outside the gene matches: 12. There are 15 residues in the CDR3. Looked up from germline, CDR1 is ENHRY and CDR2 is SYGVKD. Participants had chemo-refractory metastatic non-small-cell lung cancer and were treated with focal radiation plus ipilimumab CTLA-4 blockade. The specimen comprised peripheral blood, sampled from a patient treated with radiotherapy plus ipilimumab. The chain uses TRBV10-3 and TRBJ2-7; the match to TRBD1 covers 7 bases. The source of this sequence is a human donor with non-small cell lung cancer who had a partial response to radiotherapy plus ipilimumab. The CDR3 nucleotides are TGTGCCATCAGTGGACATAAAAGGGACAGTTGCGAGCAGTACTTC. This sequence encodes CAISGHKRDSCEQYF.